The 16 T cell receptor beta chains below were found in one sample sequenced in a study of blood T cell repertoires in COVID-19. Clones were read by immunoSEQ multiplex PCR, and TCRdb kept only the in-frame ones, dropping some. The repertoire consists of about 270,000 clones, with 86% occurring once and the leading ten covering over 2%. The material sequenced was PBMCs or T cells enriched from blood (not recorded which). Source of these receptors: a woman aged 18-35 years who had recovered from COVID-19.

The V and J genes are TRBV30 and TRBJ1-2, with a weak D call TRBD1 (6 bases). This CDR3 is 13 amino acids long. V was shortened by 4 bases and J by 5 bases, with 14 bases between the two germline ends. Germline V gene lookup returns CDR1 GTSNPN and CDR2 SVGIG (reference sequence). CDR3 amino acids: CAWTGQRLYGYTF. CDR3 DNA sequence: TGTGCCTGGACCGGACAGAGACTGTATGGCTACACCTTC. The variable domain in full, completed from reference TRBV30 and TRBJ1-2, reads SQTIHQWPATLVQPVGSPLSLECTVEGTSNPNLYWYRQAAGRGLQLLFYSVGIGQISSEVPQNLSASRPQDRQFILSSKKLLLSDSGFYLCAWTGQRLYGYTFGSGTRLTVV.

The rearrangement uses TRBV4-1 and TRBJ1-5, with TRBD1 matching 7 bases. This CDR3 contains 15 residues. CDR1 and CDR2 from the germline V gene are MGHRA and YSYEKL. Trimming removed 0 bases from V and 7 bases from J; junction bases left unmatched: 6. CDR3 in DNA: TGCGCCAGCAGCCAAGATCGAGGGGGCGGACAGCCCCAGCATTTT. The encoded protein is CASSQDRGGGQPQHF.

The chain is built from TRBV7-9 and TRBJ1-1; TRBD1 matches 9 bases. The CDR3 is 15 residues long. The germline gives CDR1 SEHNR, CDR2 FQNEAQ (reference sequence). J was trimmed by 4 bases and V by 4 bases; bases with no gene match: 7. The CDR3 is CASSSTGGSSTEAFF. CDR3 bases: TGTGCCAGCAGCTCAACAGGGGGCTCTAGCACTGAAGCTTTCTTT. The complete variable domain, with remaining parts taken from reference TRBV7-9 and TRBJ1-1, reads DTGVSQNPRHKITKRGQNVTFRCDPISEHNRLYWYRQTLGQGPEFLTYFQNEAQLEKSRLLSDRFSAERPKGSFSTLEIQRTEQGDSAMYLCASSSTGGSSTEAFFGQGTRLTVV.

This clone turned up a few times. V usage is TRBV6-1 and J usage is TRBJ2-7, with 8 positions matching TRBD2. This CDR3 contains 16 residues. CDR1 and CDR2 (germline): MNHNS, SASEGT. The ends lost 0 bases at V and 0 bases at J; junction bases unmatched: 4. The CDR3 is CASSEALAGSSYEQYF. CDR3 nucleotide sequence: TGTGCCAGCAGTGAAGCGCTAGCGGGTAGCTCCTACGAGCAGTACTTC.

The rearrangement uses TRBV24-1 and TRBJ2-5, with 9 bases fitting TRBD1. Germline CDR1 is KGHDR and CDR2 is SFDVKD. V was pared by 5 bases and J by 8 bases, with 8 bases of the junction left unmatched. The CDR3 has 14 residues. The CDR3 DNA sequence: TGTGCCACCAGTGCGGGACAGGGTTTCGGTACCCAGTACTTC. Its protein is CATSAGQGFGTQYF.

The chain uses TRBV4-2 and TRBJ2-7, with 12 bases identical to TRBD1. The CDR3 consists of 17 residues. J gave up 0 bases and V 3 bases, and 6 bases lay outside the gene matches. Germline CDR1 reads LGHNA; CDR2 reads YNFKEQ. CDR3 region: CASSQAGQGAPSYEQYF. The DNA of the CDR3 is TGTGCCAGCAGCCAGGCGGGACAGGGGGCGCCCTCCTACGAGCAGTACTTC.

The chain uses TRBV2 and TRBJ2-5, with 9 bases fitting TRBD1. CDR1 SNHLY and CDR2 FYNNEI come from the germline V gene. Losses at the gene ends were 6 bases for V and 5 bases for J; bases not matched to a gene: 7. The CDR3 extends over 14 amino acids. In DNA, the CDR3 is TGTGCCAGCAGGGGGACAGGGTATTATGAGACCCAGTACTTC. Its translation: CASRGTGYYETQYF.

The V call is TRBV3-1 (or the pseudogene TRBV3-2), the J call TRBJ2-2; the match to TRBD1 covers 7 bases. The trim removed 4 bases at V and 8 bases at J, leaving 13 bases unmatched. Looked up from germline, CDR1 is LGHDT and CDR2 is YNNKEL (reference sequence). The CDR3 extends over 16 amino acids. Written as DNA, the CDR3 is TGTGCCAGCAGCCGAACGACAGGGTTTAGTGTGGGGGAGCTGTTTTTT. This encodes CASSRTTGFSVGELFF.

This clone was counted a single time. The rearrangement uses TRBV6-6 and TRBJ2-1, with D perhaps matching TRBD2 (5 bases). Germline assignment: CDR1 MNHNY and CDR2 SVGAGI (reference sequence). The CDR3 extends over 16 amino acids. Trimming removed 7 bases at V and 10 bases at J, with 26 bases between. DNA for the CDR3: TGTGCCAGCACTCCTTCCATTTCGCGGGTGGGTGGGGAGCAGTTCTTC. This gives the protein CASTPSISRVGGEQFF.

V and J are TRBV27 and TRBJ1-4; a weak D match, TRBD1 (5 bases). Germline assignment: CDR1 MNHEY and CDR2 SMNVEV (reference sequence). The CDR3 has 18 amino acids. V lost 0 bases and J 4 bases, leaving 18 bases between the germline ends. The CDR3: CASSLSPSWQGVNEKLFF. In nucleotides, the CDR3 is TGTGCCAGCAGTTTATCCCCCTCTTGGCAGGGCGTTAATGAAAAACTGTTTTTT.

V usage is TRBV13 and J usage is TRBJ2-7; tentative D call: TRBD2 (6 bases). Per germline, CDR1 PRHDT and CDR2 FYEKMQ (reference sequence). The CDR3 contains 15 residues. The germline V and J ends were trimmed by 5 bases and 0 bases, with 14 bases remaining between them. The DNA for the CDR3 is TGTGCCAGCAGCCCACGGGACGGGAGCTCCTACGAGCAGTACTTC. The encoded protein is CASSPRDGSSYEQYF. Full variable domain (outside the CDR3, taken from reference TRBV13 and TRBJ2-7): AAGVIQSPRHLIKEKRETATLKCYPIPRHDTVYWYQQGPGQDPQFLISFYEKMQSDKGSIPDRFSAQQFSDYHSELNMSSLELGDSALYFCASSPRDGSSYEQYFGPGTRLTVT.

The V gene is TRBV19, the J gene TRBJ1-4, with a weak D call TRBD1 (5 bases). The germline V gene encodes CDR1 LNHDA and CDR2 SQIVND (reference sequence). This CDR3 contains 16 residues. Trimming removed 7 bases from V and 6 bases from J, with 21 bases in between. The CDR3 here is CASNTGRTLKDEKLFF. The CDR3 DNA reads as TGTGCCAGTAACACAGGACGGACCCTTAAGGATGAAAAACTGTTTTTT. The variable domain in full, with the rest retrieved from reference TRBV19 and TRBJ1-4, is DGGITQSPKYLFRKEGQNVTLSCEQNLNHDAMYWYRQDPGQGLRLIYYSQIVNDFQKGDIAEGYSVSREKKESFPLTVTSAQKNPTAFYLCASNTGRTLKDEKLFFGSGTQLSVL.

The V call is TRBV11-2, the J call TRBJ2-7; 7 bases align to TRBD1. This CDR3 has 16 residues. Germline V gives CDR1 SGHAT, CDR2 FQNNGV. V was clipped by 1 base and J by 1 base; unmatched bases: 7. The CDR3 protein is CASSLGRQGVSYEQYF. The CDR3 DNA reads TGTGCCAGCAGCTTAGGGAGACAGGGAGTTTCCTACGAGCAGTACTTC.

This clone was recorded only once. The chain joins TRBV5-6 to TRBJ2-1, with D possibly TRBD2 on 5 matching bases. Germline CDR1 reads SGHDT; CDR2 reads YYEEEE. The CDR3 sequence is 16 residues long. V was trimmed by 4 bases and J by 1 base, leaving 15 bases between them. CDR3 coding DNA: TGTGCCAGCAGCCTCCCCCTAGCCGGATCCTACAATGAGCAGTTCTTC. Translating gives CASSLPLAGSYNEQFF.

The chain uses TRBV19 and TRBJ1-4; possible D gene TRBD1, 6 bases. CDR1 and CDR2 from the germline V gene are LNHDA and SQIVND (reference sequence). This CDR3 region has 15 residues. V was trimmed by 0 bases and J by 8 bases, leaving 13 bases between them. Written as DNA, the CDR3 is TGTGCCAGTAGTATAGAAACACAGGGAGGGGAAAAACTGTTTTTT. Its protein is CASSIETQGGEKLFF.

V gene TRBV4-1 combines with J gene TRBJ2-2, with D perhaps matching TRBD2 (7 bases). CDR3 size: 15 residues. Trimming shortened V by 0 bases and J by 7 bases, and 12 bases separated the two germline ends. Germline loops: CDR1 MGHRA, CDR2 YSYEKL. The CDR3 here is CASSQDRGAGGELFF. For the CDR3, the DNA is TGCGCCAGCAGCCAAGACCGGGGGGCCGGCGGGGAGCTGTTTTTT.